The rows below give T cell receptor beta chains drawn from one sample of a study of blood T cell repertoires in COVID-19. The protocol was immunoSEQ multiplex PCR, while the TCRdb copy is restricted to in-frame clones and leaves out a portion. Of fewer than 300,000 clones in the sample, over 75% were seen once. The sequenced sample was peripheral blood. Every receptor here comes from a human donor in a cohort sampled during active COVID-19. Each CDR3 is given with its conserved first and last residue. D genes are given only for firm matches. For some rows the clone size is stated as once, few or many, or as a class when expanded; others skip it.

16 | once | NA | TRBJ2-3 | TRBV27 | CASSLSAGDSTDTQYF | TGTGCCAGCAGTTTATCGGCAGGGGATAGCACAGATACGCAGTATTTT
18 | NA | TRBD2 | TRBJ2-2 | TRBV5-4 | CASSPPGLAGSRPGELFF | TGTGCCAGCAGCCCACCGGGACTAGCGGGCTCGCGTCCCGGGGAGCTGTTTTTT
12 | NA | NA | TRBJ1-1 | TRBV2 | CASRGGRLEAFF | TGTGCCAGCAGGGGAGGCAGGCTAGAAGCTTTCTTT
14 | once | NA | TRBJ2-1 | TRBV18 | CASSPAARYNEQFF | TGTGCCAGCTCACCAGCTGCACGGTACAATGAGCAGTTCTTC
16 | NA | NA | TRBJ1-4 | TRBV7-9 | CASSFTLRTTNEKLFF | TGTGCCAGCAGCTTCACCCTCAGGACAACTAATGAAAAACTGTTTTTT
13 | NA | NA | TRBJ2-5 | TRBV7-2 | CASSSLFQETQYF | TGTGCCAGCAGCTCCCTGTTCCAGGAGACCCAGTACTTC
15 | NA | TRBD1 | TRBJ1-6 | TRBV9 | CASSSQDRVKSPLHF | TGTGCCAGCAGCTCACAGGACAGGGTGAAATCACCCCTCCACTTT
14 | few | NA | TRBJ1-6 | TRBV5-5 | CASSSFSYNSPLHF | TGTGCCAGCAGCTCTTTCTCCTATAATTCACCCCTCCACTTT
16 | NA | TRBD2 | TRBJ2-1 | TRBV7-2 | CASSPRGGLEYHEQFF | TGTGCCAGCAGCCCCCGTGGCGGACTAGAGTATCATGAGCAGTTCTTC
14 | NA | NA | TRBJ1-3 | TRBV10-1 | CASSATGSGNTIYF | TGCGCCAGCAGTGCAACGGGATCTGGAAACACCATATATTTT
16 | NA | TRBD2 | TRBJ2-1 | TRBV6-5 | CASSYSNAGGRNEQFF | TGTGCCAGCAGTTACTCGAATGCGGGGGGTCGGAATGAGCAGTTCTTC
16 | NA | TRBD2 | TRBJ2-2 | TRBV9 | CASSRGEGRYTGELFF | TGTGCCAGCAGTCGAGGGGAGGGGAGGTACACCGGGGAGCTGTTTTTT
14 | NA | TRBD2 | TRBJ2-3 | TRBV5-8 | CASSTGLATDTQYF | TGTGCCAGCAGCACGGGACTAGCGACAGATACGCAGTATTTT
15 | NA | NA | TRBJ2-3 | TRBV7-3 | CASSLSGQNTDTQYF | TGTGCCAGCAGCCTCAGCGGGCAGAACACAGATACGCAGTATTTT
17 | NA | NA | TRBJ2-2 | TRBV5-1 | CASSLYSREWRTGELFF | TGCGCCAGCAGCTTGTATAGCCGGGAGTGGCGTACCGGGGAGCTGTTTTTT
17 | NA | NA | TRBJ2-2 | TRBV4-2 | CASSQGGRGPNTGELFF | TGTGCCAGCAGCCAGGGGGGGCGGGGGCCGAACACCGGGGAGCTGTTTTTT
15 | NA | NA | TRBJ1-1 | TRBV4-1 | CASSILLPPSAEAFF | TGCGCCAGCAGCATTCTACTGCCTCCTTCGGCTGAAGCTTTCTTT
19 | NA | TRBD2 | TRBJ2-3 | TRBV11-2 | CASSLAGLLAGGYTDTQYF | TGTGCCAGCAGCTTAGCAGGCTTACTAGCGGGAGGTTACACAGATACGCAGTATTTT
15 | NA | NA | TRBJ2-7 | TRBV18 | CASSPPSGLTYEQYF | TGTGCCAGCTCACCACCTTCAGGTTTGACCTACGAGCAGTACTTC
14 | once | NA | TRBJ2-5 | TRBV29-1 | CSVGERSSKETQYF | TGCAGCGTTGGTGAGCGCTCTTCCAAAGAGACCCAGTACTTC
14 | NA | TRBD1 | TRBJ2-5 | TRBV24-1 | CATSGRGYQETQYF | TGTGCCACCAGTGGCAGGGGGTACCAAGAGACCCAGTACTTC
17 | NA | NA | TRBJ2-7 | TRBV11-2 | CASSLDSGTSFPYEQYF | TGTGCCAGCAGCTTAGACTCCGGGACTTCTTTTCCCTACGAGCAGTACTTC
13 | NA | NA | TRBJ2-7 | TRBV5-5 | CASSTGAEYEQYF | TGTGCCAGCAGCACCGGCGCGGAGTACGAGCAGTACTTC
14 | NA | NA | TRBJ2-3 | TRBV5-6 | CASSSLGGGNTQYF | TGTGCCAGCAGCTCCCTCGGCGGGGGCAATACGCAGTATTTT
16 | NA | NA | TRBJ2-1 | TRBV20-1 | CSASVQLGMNSNEQFF | TGCAGTGCTAGTGTCCAACTAGGCATGAACTCCAATGAGCAGTTCTTC
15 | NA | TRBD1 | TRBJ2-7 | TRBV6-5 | CASRSRTGAAYEQYF | TGTGCCAGCAGAAGCAGGACAGGAGCAGCCTACGAGCAGTACTTC
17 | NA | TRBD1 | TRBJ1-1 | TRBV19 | CASSMGQGISMNTEAFF | TGTGCCAGTAGTATGGGACAGGGAATATCCATGAACACTGAAGCTTTCTTT
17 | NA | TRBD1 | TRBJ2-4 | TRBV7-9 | CASSSPRGQGMENIQYF | TGTGCCAGCAGCTCTCCCAGAGGACAGGGAATGGAAAACATTCAGTACTTC